These 32 T cell receptor beta chains came from one sample sequenced in a study of blood T cell repertoires in COVID-19. Repertoires were generated with immunoSEQ multiplex PCR, while TCRdb's copy carries only in-frame clones and drops some. The table records 250,000 or so clones, approximately 88% of them present only once. Specimen: peripheral blood. Receptors were obtained from a woman aged 25 to 39 with acute or convalescent COVID-19.

The chain employs TRBV9 and TRBJ2-7; 9 bases map to TRBD1. This CDR3 is 15 amino acids long. V trimming: 3 bases; J trimming: 0 bases; junction bases outside the gene matches: 4. Germline V gives CDR1 SGDLS, CDR2 YYNGEE. In nucleotides, the CDR3 is TGTGCCAGCAGCGAGGGACAGGGAGCCTCCTACGAGCAGTACTTC. As protein: CASSEGQGASYEQYF.

V is TRBV27 and J is TRBJ2-7, with 7 bases matching TRBD2. With 0 bases clipped from V and 2 bases from J, the junction kept 10 bases outside the gene matches. Germline-derived CDR1 and CDR2 are MNHEY and SMNVEV (reference sequence). The CDR3 is 17 residues long. The CDR3 loop reads CASSLSTGLAEPYEQYF. CDR3 in DNA: TGTGCCAGCAGTTTATCGACCGGGCTAGCGGAGCCCTACGAGCAGTACTTC.

This chain uses TRBV27 with TRBJ1-5; 9 positions agree with TRBD1. Trimming removed 6 bases from V and 6 bases from J; junction bases left unmatched: 6. The germline V gene encodes CDR1 MNHEY and CDR2 SMNVEV (reference sequence). There are 14 residues in the CDR3. CDR3 DNA sequence: TGTGCCAGCAGCGGGACAGGGTTTTCTCAGCCCCAGCATTTT. This encodes CASSGTGFSQPQHF.

This chain links TRBV13 with TRBJ2-7; 8 positions agree with TRBD1. Trimming at V came to 3 bases and at J to 4 bases, leaving 5 bases not matched to a gene. This CDR3 comprises 14 residues. Germline lookup yields CDR1 PRHDT and CDR2 FYEKMQ (reference sequence). This CDR3 reads CASSLRQGRYEQYF. CDR3 sequence (DNA): TGTGCCAGCAGCTTGAGACAGGGGCGGTACGAGCAGTACTTC.

The genes are TRBV9 and TRBJ1-2; D perhaps matches TRBD1 (6 bases). Deletions cut 3 bases from V and 1 base from J, with 13 bases between. Looked up from germline, CDR1 is SGDLS and CDR2 is YYNGEE. This CDR3 has 15 residues. The CDR3 region is CASSDRTDDNYGYTF. CDR3 in DNA: TGTGCCAGCAGCGACCGGACAGACGATAACTATGGCTACACCTTC.

The chain combines TRBV29-1 with TRBJ2-7, with 9 bases fitting TRBD2. This CDR3 is 12 amino acids long. V lost 7 bases, J lost 7 bases, and 8 bases stayed unmatched. Per germline, CDR1 SQVTM and CDR2 ANQGSEA. CDR3 DNA sequence: TGCAGCGCGAATAGCGGGAGTGAGGAGCAGTACTTC. It is translated as CSANSGSEEQYF.

V usage is TRBV7-9 and J usage is TRBJ1-3; 7 positions match TRBD1. The CDR3 covers 18 residues. The germline gives CDR1 SEHNR, CDR2 FQNEAQ (reference sequence). Losses at the gene ends were 6 bases for V and 0 bases for J; bases not matched to a gene: 14. As DNA, the CDR3 is TGTGCCAGCAGTCTGTACCGGGACAGTGGCCGCTCTGGAAACACCATATATTTT. Its translation: CASSLYRDSGRSGNTIYF.

J is TRBJ2-1 and V is TRBV5-6; 8 positions agree with TRBD2. Unmatched junction bases numbered 2, after V lost 4 bases and J lost 2 bases. Germline assignment: CDR1 SGHDT and CDR2 YYEEEE. The CDR3 extends over 14 amino acids. The CDR3 spells CASSTAGAYNEQFF. Written as DNA, the CDR3 is TGTGCCAGCAGCACAGCGGGAGCCTACAATGAGCAGTTCTTC.

J is TRBJ2-7 and V is TRBV19; D possibly corresponds to TRBD1 (5 bases). Germline V gene lookup returns CDR1 LNHDA and CDR2 SQIVND (reference sequence). CDR3 size: 15 residues. The V gene lost 3 bases and the J gene lost 2 bases, with 14 bases spanning the gap. DNA for the CDR3: TGTGCCAGTAGTATGGGGCAGGGAATAGCCTACGAGCAGTACTTC. It codes for CASSMGQGIAYEQYF.

The chain links TRBV6-2 or TRBV6-3 to TRBJ2-2, with a weak D call TRBD1 (5 bases). Germline V CDR1 and CDR2: MNHEY, SVGEGT. V dropped 6 bases and J dropped 0 bases, with 8 bases sitting between them. This CDR3 has 14 residues. This CDR3 is CASSIGANTGELFF. The CDR3 region has the DNA TGTGCCAGCAGCATAGGGGCGAACACCGGGGAGCTGTTTTTT.

Here the CDR3 DNA reads TGTGCCAGCAGGAACAGGGGGGGGGAGACCCAGTACTTC. Its protein product is CASRNRGGETQYF. The chain links TRBV2 to TRBJ2-5, with D maybe TRBD1 (8 bases). Between the trimmed V and J ends, which lost 6 bases and 5 bases, there was a span of 13 bases. Germline values: CDR1 SNHLY, CDR2 FYNNEI. This CDR3 has 13 amino acids. The whole variable domain, filled in from reference TRBV2 and TRBJ2-5, reads EPEVTQTPSHQVTQMGQEVILRCVPISNHLYFYWYRQILGQKVEFLVSFYNNEISEKSEIFDDQFSVERPDGSNFTLKIRSTKLEDSAMYFCASRNRGGETQYFGPGTRLLVL.

J is TRBJ1-5 and V is TRBV6-2 or TRBV6-3; 7 nucleotides agree with TRBD1. With V trimmed by 4 bases and J by 4 bases, 13 bases remained unmatched. Looked up from germline, CDR1 is MNHEY and CDR2 is SVGEGT. The length of the CDR3 is 17 residues. The CDR3 region is CASSSNLGTGVNQPQHF. CDR3 nucleotide sequence: TGTGCCAGCAGTTCTAATCTGGGAACAGGGGTTAATCAGCCCCAGCATTTT.

The chain employs TRBV19 and TRBJ2-7; D call uncertain. CDR3 size: 14 residues. Deletions cut 4 bases from V and 0 bases from J, with 10 bases between. Germline assignment: CDR1 LNHDA and CDR2 SQIVND (reference sequence). The CDR3: CASSNMANSYEQYF. The CDR3 region has the DNA TGTGCCAGTAGTAATATGGCCAACTCCTACGAGCAGTACTTC. Full variable domain (outside the CDR3, taken from reference TRBV19 and TRBJ2-7): DGGITQSPKYLFRKEGQNVTLSCEQNLNHDAMYWYRQDPGQGLRLIYYSQIVNDFQKGDIAEGYSVSREKKESFPLTVTSAQKNPTAFYLCASSNMANSYEQYFGPGTRLTVT.

The rearrangement uses TRBV6-1 and TRBJ2-4; the match to TRBD2 covers 7 bases. The CDR3 is made up of 17 amino acids. The J segment lost 4 bases and the V segment lost 0 bases, leaving 9 bases of the junction unmatched. Germline V CDR1 and CDR2: MNHNS, SASEGT. DNA of the CDR3: TGTGCCAGCAGTGAAGCCCCAGTTGGGGGGGGAAAAAACATTCAGTACTTC. Protein product: CASSEAPVGGGKNIQYF.

The rearrangement links TRBV3-1 (or the pseudogene TRBV3-2) to TRBJ2-3; no clear D gene. Trimming removed 5 bases at V and 0 bases at J, with 9 bases between. In germline, CDR1 is LGHDT, CDR2 YNNKEL (reference sequence). The CDR3 totals 14 residues. CDR3 residues: CASSFTSSTDTQYF. The CDR3 DNA reads TGTGCCAGCAGCTTCACATCTAGCACAGATACGCAGTATTTT.

This rearrangement joins TRBV5-1 to TRBJ2-3, with 14 bases fitting TRBD2. V shed 4 bases, J shed 4 bases, and the junction held 5 bases outside the gene matches. The CDR3 has 16 residues. Germline values: CDR1 SGHRS, CDR2 YFSETQ. CDR3 sequence reads: CASSGGLAGVSDTQYF. The CDR3, as DNA: TGCGCCAGCAGCGGGGGACTAGCGGGAGTTTCAGATACGCAGTATTTT.

The chain carries TRBV19 and TRBJ2-1; weak D call: TRBD2 (6 bases). Trimming removed 1 base at V and 6 bases at J, with 13 bases between. The CDR3 contains 15 residues. The V gene's germline CDR1 is LNHDA and CDR2 SQIVND (reference sequence). DNA of the CDR3: TGTGCCAGTAGTATAGCGCGGGGAGCAGTCAATGAGCAGTTCTTC. Its translation is CASSIARGAVNEQFF.

The chain recombines TRBV2 with TRBJ2-7; no reliable D call. The CDR3 extends over 12 amino acids. Trimming took off 7 bases at V and 6 bases at J, with 13 bases between the two ends. Germline V CDR1 and CDR2: SNHLY, FYNNEI. This CDR3 reads CASILMAGEQYF. CDR3 bases: TGTGCCAGCATCCTCATGGCAGGCGAGCAGTACTTC.

The rearrangement links TRBV12-3 or TRBV12-4 to TRBJ1-2; D is undetermined. V lost 4 bases and J 9 bases, leaving 12 bases between the germline ends. This CDR3 spans 12 amino acids. CDR3 nucleotide sequence: TGTGCCAGCAGTTGGGCGGGAAAGAGCTACACCTTC. Translating it yields CASSWAGKSYTF.

This sequence joins TRBV18 and TRBJ2-7, with D tentatively TRBD1 (6 bases). CDR3 length equals 16 residues. V shed 0 bases and J shed 0 bases, with 12 bases lying between them. CDR1 KGHSH and CDR2 LQKENI come from the germline V gene. The CDR3 sequence: CASSPPAGQSSYEQYF. The CDR3 bases are TGTGCCAGCTCACCACCGGCAGGACAGAGCTCCTACGAGCAGTACTTC.

CDR3 in DNA: TGTGCCAGCAGCGCAATAAACCCTAGCGGGAGGGCCGCAGATACGCAGTATTTT. Protein: CASSAINPSGRAADTQYF. The V call is TRBV9, the J call TRBJ2-3, with 12 bases lining up with TRBD2. V was clipped by 3 bases and J by 4 bases; unmatched bases: 12. The CDR3 has 18 amino acids. The germline V gene encodes CDR1 SGDLS and CDR2 YYNGEE.

The V and J genes are TRBV6-2 or TRBV6-3 and TRBJ2-7; D unclear. Germline V lookup: CDR1 MNHEY, CDR2 SVGEGT. The V and J ends lost 6 bases and 2 bases respectively, with 5 bases between them. This CDR3 region has 11 residues. The CDR3 region has the DNA TGTGCCAGCAGCAGCGCCTACGAGCAGTACTTC. Amino acid sequence: CASSSAYEQYF.

The chain is built from TRBV11-2 and TRBJ2-5, with 11 bases that match TRBD1. The V segment lost 1 base and the J segment 4 bases; nucleotides outside the gene matches: 5. CDR1 and CDR2 (germline): SGHAT, FQNNGV. This CDR3 has 16 residues. The CDR3 here is CASSLVGTGGLETQYF. CDR3 DNA sequence: TGTGCCAGCAGCTTAGTAGGGACAGGGGGTCTAGAGACCCAGTACTTC. Variable domain in full (rest from reference TRBV11-2 and TRBJ2-5): EAGVAQSPRYKIIEKRQSVAFWCNPISGHATLYWYQQILGQGPKLLIQFQNNGVVDDSQLPKDRFSAERLKGVDSTLKIQPAKLEDSAVYLCASSLVGTGGLETQYFGPGTRLLVL.

The chain couples TRBV24-1 to TRBJ2-3; 7 nucleotides align to TRBD2. V dropped 1 base and J dropped 7; count of bases not matched to a gene: 10. CDR1 and CDR2 (germline): KGHDR, SFDVKD. CDR3 length: 16 amino acids. CDR3: CATSDFPGAGKNTQYF. CDR3 in DNA: TGTGCCACCAGTGATTTCCCCGGAGCGGGAAAAAATACGCAGTATTTT.

The V call is TRBV9, the J call TRBJ2-3, with a possible D match to TRBD2 (5 bases). The CDR3 has 14 amino acids. The germline V gene encodes CDR1 SGDLS and CDR2 YYNGEE. The V end lost 3 bases, the J end lost 7 bases, and 15 bases lay between the germline ends. CDR3 in amino acids: CASSEGASLNTQYF. The DNA for the CDR3 is TGTGCCAGCAGCGAGGGAGCTAGCCTAAATACGCAGTATTTT.

V and J are TRBV6-5 and TRBJ2-7; 8 bases line up with TRBD1. The J segment lost 4 bases and the V segment lost 4 bases, leaving 6 bases of the junction unmatched. The CDR3 spans 14 residues. Per germline, CDR1 MNHEY and CDR2 SVGAGI. The CDR3 spells CASSSRTGSYEQYF. Written as DNA, the CDR3 is TGTGCCAGCAGTTCGCGGACAGGGTCGTACGAGCAGTACTTC.

This sequence joins TRBV4-3 and TRBJ2-7; 8 bases are a match to TRBD1. This CDR3 has 13 amino acids. Per the germline V gene, CDR1 is LGHNA and CDR2 is YSLEER. Trimming cost V 3 bases and J 6 bases; bases outside gene matches: 4. The CDR3 region has the DNA TGCGCCAGCAGCCAGGCGACAGGGGCCGAGCAGTACTTC. It encodes CASSQATGAEQYF.

The chain uses TRBV5-7 and TRBJ2-2, with D unclear. TRBV5-7 is labeled an ORF, and its function is uncertain. This CDR3 region has 15 residues. V lost 0 bases, J lost 2 bases, and 8 bases lay in between. CDR3: CASSLGLINTGELFF. The CDR3 coding sequence is TGTGCCAGCAGCTTGGGTCTAATCAACACCGGGGAGCTGTTTTTT.

The chain has TRBV3-1 (or the pseudogene TRBV3-2) and TRBJ2-1; D call uncertain. Trimming stripped 3 bases from V and 0 bases from J, with 15 bases between. The CDR3 has 17 amino acids. Germline assignment: CDR1 LGHDT and CDR2 YNNKEL (reference sequence). CDR3 protein: CASSHLTAEYSYNEQFF. The DNA for the CDR3 is TGTGCCAGCAGCCACCTCACCGCGGAGTACTCCTACAATGAGCAGTTCTTC.

The CDR3 protein is CASGRNTGQQPQHF. The CDR3 DNA sequence: TGTGCCAGCGGAAGAAACACAGGTCAACAGCCCCAGCATTTT. The V gene is TRBV27, the J gene TRBJ1-5; TRBD1 is a possible D gene (5 bases). CDR1 and CDR2 from the germline V gene are MNHEY and SMNVEV (reference sequence). V was clipped by 8 bases and J by 7 bases, with 18 bases between them. This CDR3 comprises 14 residues.

The rearrangement uses TRBV5-1 and TRBJ2-7; 9 bases map to TRBD2. Trimming cost V 4 bases and J 2 bases; bases outside gene matches: 7. The germline CDR1 and CDR2 sequences are SGHRS and YFSETQ. The CDR3 is 15 amino acids. The DNA for the CDR3 is TGCGCCAGCAGCAAAGGACTAGCGCGAACCTACGAGCAGTACTTC. Translated: CASSKGLARTYEQYF.

The chain recombines TRBV3-1 (or the pseudogene TRBV3-2) with TRBJ2-1, with TRBD2 matching 8 bases. CDR3 length: 15 amino acids. Germline CDR1 reads LGHDT; CDR2 reads YNNKEL (reference sequence). Trimming cost V 5 bases and J 8 bases; bases outside gene matches: 11. CDR3 sequence: CASSARGTSRDEQFF. The CDR3 DNA sequence: TGTGCCAGCAGCGCCCGCGGGACTAGTCGGGATGAGCAGTTCTTC.